This T cell receptor beta chain was identified during a study of blood T cell repertoires in COVID-19. Turning to this clone: Other DNA variants within this sample encode the same CDR3.

Here immunoSEQ multiplex PCR was the method, and the copy in TCRdb shows in-frame clones only, minus some. The sample includes approximately 210,000 clones, around 80% of them seen just once. The CDR3 runs 14 residues. Germline CDR1 SGHTA, CDR2 FQGNSA. V trimming: 5 bases; J trimming: 1 base; junction bases outside the gene matches: 5. The chain employs TRBV7-2 and TRBJ2-7; 7 nucleotides line up with TRBD1. This receptor was obtained from a woman in her forties or fifties with acute or convalescent COVID-19. The material sequenced was peripheral blood. CDR3 loop: CASSLRQGSYEQYF. The CDR3 DNA reads as TGTGCCAGCAGCCTCCGACAGGGATCCTACGAGCAGTACTTC. The full variable domain, completed using reference TRBV7-2 and TRBJ2-7, is GAGVSQSPSNKVTEKGKDVELRCDPISGHTALYWYRQSLGQGLEFLIYFQGNSAPDKSGLPSDRFSAERTGGSVSTLTIQRTQQEDSAVYLCASSLRQGSYEQYFGPGTRLTVT.